This T cell receptor (beta chain) was sequenced for a study of response to subunit inactivated influenza vaccine. Findings and caveats of the study: The authors proposed limited new T cell recruitment per seasonal influenza vaccination.

As to this clonotype: Its specificity is not known.

TCRdb re-called the RT-PCR reads through MiXCR, storing one row per CDR3 protein. The sample shows over 450,000 distinct CDR3 sequences, approximately 12% of them seen only once. This clonotype was obtained from a man aged 50 to 59 who received an inactivated influenza vaccine. The sample in question was PBMCs from blood, obtained about 6 weeks after vaccination.

The CDR3 here is CASGTQTFQETQYF. CDR3 bases: TGTGCCAGCGGAACCCAGACTTTCCAAGAGACCCAGTACTTC. J is TRBJ2-5 and V is TRBV7-2; D gene uncertain. The CDR3 covers 14 residues. V shed 8 bases and J shed 1 base, with 14 bases lying between them. Per germline, CDR1 SGHTA and CDR2 FQGNSA.